This T cell receptor beta chain was identified in a study of CD8+CD57+ T cells in acquired aplastic anemia. Sequencing involved patients with CD8+CD57+ cell expansion previously shown by flow cytometry. TCR beta VDJ combinations and CDR3 sequences were profiled from genomic DNA. TCRdb re-derived calls from the reads in MiXCR, one entry per CDR3 protein. The sample has approximately 170,000 distinct CDR3 sequences, around 43% seen once. The germline CDR1 and CDR2 sequences are SGHRS and YFSETQ. The germline V and J ends were trimmed by 0 bases and 6 bases, with 13 bases remaining between them. The CDR3 is made up of 15 amino acids.

The chain couples TRBV5-1 to TRBJ2-1; D possibly corresponds to TRBD2 (6 bases). Sequencing was performed on sorted CD4+, CD8+, or CD8+CD57+ T cells (not recorded which) from PBMCs. This TCR was recovered from a human donor with aplastic anemia. CDR3 in DNA: TGCGCCAGCAGCTTGGAGGTGGGGAGGATCAATGAGCAGTTCTTC. It is translated as CASSLEVGRINEQFF.